Sequencing of this TCR beta chain was carried out in a study of blood T cells in healthy people across ages. Findings and caveats of the study: It was the long-lived donors that had more naive CD4+ cells and higher diversity than aged donors. As age increased, TCR beta diversity per million T cells fell in a roughly linear fashion.

Primers used in a second PCR of roughly 7 to 12 cycles were a sample-barcoded 5' primer and a J-beta primer mix. Each cDNA molecule carried a tag from a template-switch adaptor that contained 12 random nucleotides. TCRdb passed the 5' RACE reads through MiXCR, listing each CDR3 protein once. The sample has approximately 350,000 distinct CDR3 sequences; 50% to 60% are singletons. About this clonotype: Its matching antigen is unknown. The junction differs from germline at one of its ends, possibly a read error.

Germline CDR1 reads SGDLS; CDR2 reads YYNGEE. The CDR3 runs 14 residues. Donors ranged from about 6 to 95 years old and were healthy Caucasians in Russia. The sample taken for sequencing was blood. This TCR derives from a man in his 60s in good health. The rearrangement links TRBV9 to TRBJ2-7, with 7 nucleotides matching TRBD1. The CDR3: CAGSGRDSSYEQYF. The CDR3 region has the DNA TGTGCCGGCAGCGGCCGGGACAGCTCCTACGAGCAGTACTTC.